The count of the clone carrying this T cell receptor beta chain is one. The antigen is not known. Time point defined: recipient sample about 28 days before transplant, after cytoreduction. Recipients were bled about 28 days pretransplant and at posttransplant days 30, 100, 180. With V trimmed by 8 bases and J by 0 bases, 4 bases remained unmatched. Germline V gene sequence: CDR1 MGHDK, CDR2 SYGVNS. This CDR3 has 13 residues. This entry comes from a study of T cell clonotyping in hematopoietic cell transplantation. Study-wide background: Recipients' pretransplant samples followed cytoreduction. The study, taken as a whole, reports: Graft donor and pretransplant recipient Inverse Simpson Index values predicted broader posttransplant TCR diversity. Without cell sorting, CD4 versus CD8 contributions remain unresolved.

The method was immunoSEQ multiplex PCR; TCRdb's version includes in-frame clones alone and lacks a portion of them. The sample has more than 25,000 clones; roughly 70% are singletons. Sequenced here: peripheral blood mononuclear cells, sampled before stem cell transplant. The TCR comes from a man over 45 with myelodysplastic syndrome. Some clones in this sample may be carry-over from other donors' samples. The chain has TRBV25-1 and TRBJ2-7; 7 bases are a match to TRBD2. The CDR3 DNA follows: TGTGCCAGCTGCCGGGACTACTCCTACGAGCAGTACTTC. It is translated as CASCRDYSYEQYF.